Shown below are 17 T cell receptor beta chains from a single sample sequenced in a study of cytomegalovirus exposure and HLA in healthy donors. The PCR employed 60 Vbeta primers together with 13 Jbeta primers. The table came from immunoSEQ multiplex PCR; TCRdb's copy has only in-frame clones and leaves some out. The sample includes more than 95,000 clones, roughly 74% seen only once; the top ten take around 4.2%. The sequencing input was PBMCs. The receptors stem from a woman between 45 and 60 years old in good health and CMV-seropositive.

CDR3 protein: CASSLGRTQYF. As DNA, the CDR3 is TGTGCCAGCAGTTTAGGGAGAACCCAGTACTTC. The chain joins TRBV28 to TRBJ2-5; D possibly corresponds to TRBD2 (5 bases). CDR1 and CDR2 (germline): MDHEN, SYDVKM. With 2 bases removed from V and 8 bases from J, the gap between germline ends came to 6 bases. This CDR3 spans 11 amino acids.

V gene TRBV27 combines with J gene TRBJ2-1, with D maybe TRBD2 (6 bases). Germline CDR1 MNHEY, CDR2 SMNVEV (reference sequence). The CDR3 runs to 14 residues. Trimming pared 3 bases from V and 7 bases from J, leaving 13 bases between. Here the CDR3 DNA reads TGTGCCAGCAGTTTGGCGGGACGCAGGAATGAGCAGTTCTTC. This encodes CASSLAGRRNEQFF.

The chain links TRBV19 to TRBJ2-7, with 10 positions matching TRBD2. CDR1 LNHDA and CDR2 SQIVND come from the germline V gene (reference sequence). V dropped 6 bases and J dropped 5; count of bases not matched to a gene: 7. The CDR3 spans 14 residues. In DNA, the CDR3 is TGTGCCAGTAGGCTGAGCGGGGGGGCTAACGAGCAGTACTTC. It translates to CASRLSGGANEQYF.

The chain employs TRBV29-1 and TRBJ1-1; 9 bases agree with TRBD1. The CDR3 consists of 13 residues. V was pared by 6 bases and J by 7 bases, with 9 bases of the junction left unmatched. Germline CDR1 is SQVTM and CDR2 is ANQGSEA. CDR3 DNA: TGCAGCGTAAATCTACAGGGGGCAATTGAAGCTTTCTTT. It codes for CSVNLQGAIEAFF.

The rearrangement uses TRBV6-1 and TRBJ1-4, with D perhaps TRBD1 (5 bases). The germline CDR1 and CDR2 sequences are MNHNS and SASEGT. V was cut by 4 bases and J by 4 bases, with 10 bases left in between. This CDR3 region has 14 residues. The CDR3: CASSGRAYNEKLFF. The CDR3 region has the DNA TGTGCCAGCAGTGGCAGGGCGTATAATGAAAAACTGTTTTTT.

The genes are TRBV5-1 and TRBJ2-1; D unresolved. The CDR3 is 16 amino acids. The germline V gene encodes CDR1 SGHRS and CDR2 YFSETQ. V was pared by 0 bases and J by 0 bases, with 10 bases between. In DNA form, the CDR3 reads TGCGCCAGCAGCTTGGTGGCGGTGACCTCCTACAATGAGCAGTTCTTC. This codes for CASSLVAVTSYNEQFF.

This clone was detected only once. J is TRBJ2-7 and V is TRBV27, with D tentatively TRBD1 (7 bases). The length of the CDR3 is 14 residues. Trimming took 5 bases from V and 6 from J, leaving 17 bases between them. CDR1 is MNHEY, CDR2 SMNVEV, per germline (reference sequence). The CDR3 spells CASSRQGGGGEQYF. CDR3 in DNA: TGTGCCAGCAGTAGACAGGGAGGAGGTGGCGAGCAGTACTTC.

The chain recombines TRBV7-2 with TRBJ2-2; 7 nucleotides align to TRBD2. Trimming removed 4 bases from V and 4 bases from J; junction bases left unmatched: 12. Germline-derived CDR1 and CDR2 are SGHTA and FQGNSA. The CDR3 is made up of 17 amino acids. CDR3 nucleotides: TGTGCCAGCAGCTCTACCCCGACTAGCTGGACCACCGGGGAGCTGTTTTTT. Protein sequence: CASSSTPTSWTTGELFF.

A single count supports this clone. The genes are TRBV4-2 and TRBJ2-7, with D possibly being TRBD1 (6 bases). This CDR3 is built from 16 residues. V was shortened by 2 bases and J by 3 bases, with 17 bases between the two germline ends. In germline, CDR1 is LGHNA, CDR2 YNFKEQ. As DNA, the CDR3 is TGTGCCAGCAGCCAAACAGCCTCAGGACAGAACTACGAGCAGTACTTC. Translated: CASSQTASGQNYEQYF.

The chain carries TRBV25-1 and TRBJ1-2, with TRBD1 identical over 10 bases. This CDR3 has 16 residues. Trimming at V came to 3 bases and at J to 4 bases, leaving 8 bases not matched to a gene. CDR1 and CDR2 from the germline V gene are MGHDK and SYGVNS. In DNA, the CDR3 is TGTGCCAGCAGTGAGCCGACCGGGACAGGGGTCTATGGCTACACCTTC. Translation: CASSEPTGTGVYGYTF.

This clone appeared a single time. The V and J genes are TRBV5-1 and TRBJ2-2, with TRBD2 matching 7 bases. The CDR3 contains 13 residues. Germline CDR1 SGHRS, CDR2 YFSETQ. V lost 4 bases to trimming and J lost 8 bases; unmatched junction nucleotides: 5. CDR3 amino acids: CASSGGSSGELFF. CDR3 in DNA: TGCGCCAGCAGCGGCGGGAGCTCTGGGGAGCTGTTTTTT.

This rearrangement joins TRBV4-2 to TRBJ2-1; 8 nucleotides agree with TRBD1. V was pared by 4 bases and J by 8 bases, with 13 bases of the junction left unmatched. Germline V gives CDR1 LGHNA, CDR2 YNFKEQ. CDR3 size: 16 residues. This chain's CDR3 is CASSPLTGDRLYEQFF. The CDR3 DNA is TGTGCCAGCAGCCCCCTGACAGGGGATCGACTATATGAGCAGTTCTTC.

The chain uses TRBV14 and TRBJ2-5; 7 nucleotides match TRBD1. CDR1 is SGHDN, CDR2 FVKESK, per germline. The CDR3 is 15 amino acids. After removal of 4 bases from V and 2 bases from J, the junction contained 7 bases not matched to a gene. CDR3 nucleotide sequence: TGTGCCAGCAGCCGATACAGGGGCTTTCAAGAGACCCAGTACTTC. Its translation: CASSRYRGFQETQYF. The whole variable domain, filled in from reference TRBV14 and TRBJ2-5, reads EAGVTQFPSHSVIEKGQTVTLRCDPISGHDNLYWYRRVMGKEIKFLLHFVKESKQDESGMPNNRFLAERTGGTYSTLKVQPAELEDSGVYFCASSRYRGFQETQYFGPGTRLLVL.

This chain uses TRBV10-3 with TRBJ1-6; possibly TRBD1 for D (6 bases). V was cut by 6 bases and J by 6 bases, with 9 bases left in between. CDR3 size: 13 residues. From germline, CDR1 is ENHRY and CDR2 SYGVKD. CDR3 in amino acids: CAISGQTNSPLHF. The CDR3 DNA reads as TGTGCCATCAGCGGACAGACTAATTCACCCCTCCACTTT.

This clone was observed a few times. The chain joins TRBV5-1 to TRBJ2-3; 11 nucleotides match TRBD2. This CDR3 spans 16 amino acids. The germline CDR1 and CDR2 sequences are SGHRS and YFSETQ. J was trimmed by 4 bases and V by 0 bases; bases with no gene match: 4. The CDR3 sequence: CASSLVLAGGADTQYF. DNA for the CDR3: TGCGCCAGCAGCTTGGTCTTAGCGGGGGGGGCAGATACGCAGTATTTT.

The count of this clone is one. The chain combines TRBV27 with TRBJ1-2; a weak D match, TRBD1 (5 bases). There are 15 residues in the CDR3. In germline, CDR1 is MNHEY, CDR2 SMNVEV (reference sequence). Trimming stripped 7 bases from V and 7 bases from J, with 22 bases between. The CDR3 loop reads CASTPVGGERLGYTF. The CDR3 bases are TGTGCCAGCACCCCGGTCGGGGGAGAGAGGCTTGGCTACACCTTC.

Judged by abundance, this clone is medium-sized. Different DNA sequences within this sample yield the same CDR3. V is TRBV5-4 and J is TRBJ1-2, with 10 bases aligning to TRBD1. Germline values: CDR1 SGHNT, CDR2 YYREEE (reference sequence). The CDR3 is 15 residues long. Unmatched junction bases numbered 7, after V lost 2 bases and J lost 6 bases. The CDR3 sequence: CASSFPGQGKHGYTF. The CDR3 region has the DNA TGTGCCAGCAGCTTTCCGGGACAGGGGAAGCATGGCTACACCTTC.